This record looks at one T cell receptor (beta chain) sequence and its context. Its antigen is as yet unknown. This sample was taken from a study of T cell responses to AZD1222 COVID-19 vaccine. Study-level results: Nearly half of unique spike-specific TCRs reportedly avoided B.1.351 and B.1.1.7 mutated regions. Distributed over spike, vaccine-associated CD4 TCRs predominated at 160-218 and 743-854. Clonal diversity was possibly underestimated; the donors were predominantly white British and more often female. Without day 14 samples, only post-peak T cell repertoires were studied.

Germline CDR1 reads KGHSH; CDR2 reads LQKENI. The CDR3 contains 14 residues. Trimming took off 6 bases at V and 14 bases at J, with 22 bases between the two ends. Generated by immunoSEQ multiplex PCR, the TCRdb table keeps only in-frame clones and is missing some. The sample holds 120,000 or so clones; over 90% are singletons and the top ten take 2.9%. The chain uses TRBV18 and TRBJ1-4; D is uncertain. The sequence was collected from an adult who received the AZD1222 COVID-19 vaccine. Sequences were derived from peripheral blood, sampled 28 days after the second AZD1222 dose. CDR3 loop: CASSESNPPGALFF. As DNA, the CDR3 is TGTGCCAGCTCTGAGTCTAACCCCCCAGGTGCGCTGTTTTTT.